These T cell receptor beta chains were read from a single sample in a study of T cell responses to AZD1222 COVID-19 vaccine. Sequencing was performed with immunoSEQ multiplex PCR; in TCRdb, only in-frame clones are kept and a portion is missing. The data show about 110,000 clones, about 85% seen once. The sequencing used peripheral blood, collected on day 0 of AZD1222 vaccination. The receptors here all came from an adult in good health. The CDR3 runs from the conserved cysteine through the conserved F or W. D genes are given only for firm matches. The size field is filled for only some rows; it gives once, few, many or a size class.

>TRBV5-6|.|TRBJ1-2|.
CASSLVPSGYGYTF
TGTGCCAGCAGCTTGGTTCCGTCGGGGTATGGCTACACCTTC
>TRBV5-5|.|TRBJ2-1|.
CASSLVGGGNEQFF
TGTGCCAGCAGCTTGGTGGGGGGAGGCAATGAGCAGTTCTTC
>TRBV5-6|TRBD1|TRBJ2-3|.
CASSLPDRSTDTQYF
TGTGCCAGCAGCTTACCGGACAGGAGCACAGATACGCAGTATTTT
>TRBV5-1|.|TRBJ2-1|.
CASNRDTHYNEQFF
TGCGCCAGCAACCGGGACACCCACTACAATGAGCAGTTCTTC
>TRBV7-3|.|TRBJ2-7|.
CASSPGEGPAYEQYF
TGTGCCAGCAGCCCCGGTGAGGGTCCTGCCTACGAGCAGTACTTC
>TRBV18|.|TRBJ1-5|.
CASSPGRDQPQHF
TGTGCCAGCTCACCAGGAAGAGACCAGCCCCAGCATTTT
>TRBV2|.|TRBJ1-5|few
CASSGHDSNQPQHF
TGTGCCAGCTCCGGACACGACAGCAATCAGCCCCAGCATTTT
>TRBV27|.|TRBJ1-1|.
CASSLGQGGATEAFF
TGTGCCAGCAGTTTAGGGCAGGGCGGGGCCACTGAAGCTTTCTTT
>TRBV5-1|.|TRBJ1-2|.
CASSLSFARELVIGYTF
TGCGCCAGCAGCTTGTCGTTTGCGAGAGAGTTAGTTATTGGCTACACCTTC
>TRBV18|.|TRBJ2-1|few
CASSPPQGTYNEQFF
TGTGCCAGCTCACCACCCCAGGGAACCTACAATGAGCAGTTCTTC
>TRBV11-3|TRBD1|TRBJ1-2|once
CASSLVNRGRINYGYTF
TGTGCCAGCAGCTTAGTTAACAGGGGGCGTATTAACTATGGCTACACCTTC
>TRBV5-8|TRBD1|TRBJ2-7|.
CASSLATTGGFYEQYF
TGTGCCAGCAGCTTGGCCACGACAGGGGGTTTCTACGAGCAGTACTTC
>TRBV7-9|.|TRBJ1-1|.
CASSSLFQSEAFF
TGTGCCAGCAGCTCCCTTTTTCAGTCTGAAGCTTTCTTT
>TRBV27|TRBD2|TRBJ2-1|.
CASRLLAGSSYNEQFF
TGTGCCAGCAGACTACTAGCGGGAAGTTCCTACAATGAGCAGTTCTTC
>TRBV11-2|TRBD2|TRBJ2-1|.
CASTPSGSRLNEQFF
TGTGCCAGCACCCCGAGCGGGAGTCGGTTGAATGAGCAGTTCTTC
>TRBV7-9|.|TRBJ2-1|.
CASSLARGEQFF
TGTGCCAGCAGCTTAGCTCGGGGGGAGCAGTTCTTC
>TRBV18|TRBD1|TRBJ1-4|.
CASSTGTGTEKLFF
TGTGCCAGCTCGACCGGGACAGGGACTGAAAAACTGTTTTTT
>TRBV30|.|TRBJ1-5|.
CAWSVQGLYSNQPQHF
TGTGCCTGGAGTGTACAGGGCCTTTATAGCAATCAGCCCCAGCATTTT
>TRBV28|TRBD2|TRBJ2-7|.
CASSLRGAGGDEQYF
TGTGCCAGCAGTCTCCGGGGAGCGGGAGGGGACGAGCAGTACTTC
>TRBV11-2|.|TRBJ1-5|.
CASSKGEDQPQHF
TGTGCCAGCAGCAAAGGGGAGGATCAGCCCCAGCATTTT
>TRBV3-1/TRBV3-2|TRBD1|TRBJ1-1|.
CASSLTGMTEAFF
TGTGCCAGCAGTCTGACAGGGATGACTGAAGCTTTCTTT
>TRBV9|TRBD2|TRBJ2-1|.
CASSSPTSGIYEQFF
TGTGCCAGCAGCTCACCGACTAGCGGGATATATGAGCAGTTCTTC
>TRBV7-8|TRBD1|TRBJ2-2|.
CASSRGGQGSNGELFF
TGTGCCAGCAGCCGAGGGGGACAGGGTAGTAACGGGGAGCTGTTTTTT
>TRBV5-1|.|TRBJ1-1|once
CASSLGSGILNTEAFF
TGCGCCAGCAGCTTAGGATCCGGAATTCTGAACACTGAAGCTTTCTTT
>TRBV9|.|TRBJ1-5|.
CASSRTGSNQPQHF
TGTGCCAGCAGTCGTACAGGTAGCAATCAGCCCCAGCATTTT
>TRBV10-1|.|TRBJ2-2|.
CASLGYTGELFF
TGCGCCAGCCTAGGTTACACCGGGGAGCTGTTTTTT
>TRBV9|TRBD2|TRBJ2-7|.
CASSVTGLAGIDYEQYF
TGTGCCAGCAGCGTAACGGGACTAGCGGGGATAGACTACGAGCAGTACTTC
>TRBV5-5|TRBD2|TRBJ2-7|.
CASSPGTSGYEQYF
TGTGCCAGCAGCCCCGGGACTAGCGGCTACGAGCAGTACTTC
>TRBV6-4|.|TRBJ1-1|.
CASSPEYRNTEAFF
TGTGCCAGCAGCCCTGAATATCGAAACACTGAAGCTTTCTTT
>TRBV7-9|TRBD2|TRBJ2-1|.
CASSTRLAGANEQFF
TGTGCCAGCAGCACCCGACTAGCGGGAGCCAATGAGCAGTTCTTC
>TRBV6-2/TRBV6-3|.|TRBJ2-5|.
CASSSGDNTETQYF
TGTGCCAGCAGTTCCGGGGATAATACAGAGACCCAGTACTTC
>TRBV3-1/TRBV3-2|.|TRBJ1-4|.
CASSHGVAEKLFF
TGTGCCAGCAGCCATGGTGTTGCTGAAAAACTGTTTTTT
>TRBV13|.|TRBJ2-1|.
CASSFPRPGDEQFF
TGTGCCAGCAGCTTCCCCCGGCCTGGAGATGAGCAGTTCTTC
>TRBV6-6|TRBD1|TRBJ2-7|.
CASSTPGQGAYEQYF
TGTGCCAGCAGCACACCGGGACAGGGGGCCTACGAGCAGTACTTC
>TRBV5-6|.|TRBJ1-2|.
CASSLVSNYGYTF
TGTGCCAGCAGCTTGGTCTCGAACTATGGCTACACCTTC
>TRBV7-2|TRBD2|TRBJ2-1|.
CASSLRELAGGRDNEQFF
TGTGCCAGCAGCTTAAGAGAACTAGCGGGAGGGAGGGACAATGAGCAGTTCTTC
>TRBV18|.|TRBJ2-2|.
CASSPPTGLNTGELFF
TGTGCCAGCTCACCACCAACAGGGCTGAACACCGGGGAGCTGTTTTTT
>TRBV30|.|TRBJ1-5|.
CAWRGQRSQPQHF
TGTGCCTGGAGAGGGCAGAGGAGTCAGCCCCAGCATTTT
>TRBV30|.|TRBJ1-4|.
CAWSPSYNEKLFF
TGTGCCTGGAGTCCCAGCTATAATGAAAAACTGTTTTTT
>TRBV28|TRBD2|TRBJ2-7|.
CASSFRTSGRSVYEQYF
TGTGCCAGCAGTTTCCGGACTAGCGGGAGATCAGTATACGAGCAGTACTTC
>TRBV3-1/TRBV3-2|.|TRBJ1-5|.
CASSQDQTSGQPQHF
TGTGCCAGCAGCCAAGATCAGACAAGCGGTCAGCCCCAGCATTTT
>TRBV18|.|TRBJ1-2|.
CASSPTGGGYTF
TGTGCCAGCTCACCAACCGGAGGGGGCTACACCTTC
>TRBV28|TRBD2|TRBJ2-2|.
CASSFTSGRIGELFF
TGTGCCAGCAGTTTTACTAGCGGGAGAATCGGGGAGCTGTTTTTT
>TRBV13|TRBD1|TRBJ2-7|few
CASSAGQGGEQYF
TGTGCCAGCAGCGCGGGACAGGGGGGCGAGCAGTACTTC
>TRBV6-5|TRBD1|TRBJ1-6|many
CASTVGTDNSPLHF
TGTGCCAGCACCGTCGGGACAGATAATTCACCCCTCCACTTT
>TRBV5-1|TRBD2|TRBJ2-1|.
CASSRKRPGLAGGLYNEQFF
TGCGCCAGCAGCCGAAAACGGCCGGGACTAGCGGGAGGCCTCTACAATGAGCAGTTCTTC